The 16 T cell receptor beta chains below were found in one sample sequenced in a study of control samples from healthy donors and cancer patients. Clones were sequenced by immunoSEQ multiplex PCR, and TCRdb holds only the in-frame ones, with some missing. The sample records about 130,000 clones, about nine tenths being singletons. The sequenced sample consisted of PBMCs. Receptors were obtained from a man in his forties or fifties with head and neck cancer.

The V gene is TRBV7-2, the J gene TRBJ1-2; weak D call: TRBD1 (5 bases). This CDR3 comprises 17 residues. CDR1 is SGHTA and CDR2 is FQGNSA in the germline V gene. Trimming cost V 3 bases and J 0 bases, with 17 bases left between them. The DNA of the CDR3 is TGTGCCAGCAGCTTCGGGGGAAGGGCCTATGCTAACTATGGCTACACCTTC. As protein: CASSFGGRAYANYGYTF. The full variable domain, its missing parts supplied by reference TRBV7-2 and TRBJ1-2, is GAGVSQSPSNKVTEKGKDVELRCDPISGHTALYWYRQSLGQGLEFLIYFQGNSAPDKSGLPSDRFSAERTGGSVSTLTIQRTQQEDSAVYLCASSFGGRAYANYGYTFGSGTRLTVV.

The chain carries TRBV18 and TRBJ2-5; no clear D. Trimming cost V 2 bases and J 9 bases, with 16 bases left between them. Germline V gene sequence: CDR1 KGHSH, CDR2 LQKENI. The CDR3 runs to 14 residues. CDR3: CASSPRAAVAAQYF. The CDR3 nucleotides are TGTGCCAGCTCACCAAGGGCGGCCGTCGCGGCCCAGTACTTC.

The CDR3 DNA is TGTGCCAGCAGTCCAATAGCGGGAGGGCCGTTCTATGAGCAGTTCTTC. Amino acid sequence: CASSPIAGGPFYEQFF. The chain uses TRBV27 and TRBJ2-1; 11 bases are shared with TRBD2. With 5 bases clipped from V and 8 bases from J, the junction kept 11 bases outside the gene matches. There are 16 residues in the CDR3. Germline CDR1 reads MNHEY; CDR2 reads SMNVEV (reference sequence).

The chain recombines TRBV9 with TRBJ1-3; D remains unclear. Trimming took off 0 bases at V and 6 bases at J, with 10 bases between the two ends. The CDR3 runs 14 residues. Germline V gene lookup returns CDR1 SGDLS and CDR2 YYNGEE. CDR3 in DNA: TGTGCCAGCAGCGTAGGCTGGGCTGAAAACACCATATATTTT. It translates to CASSVGWAENTIYF.

This chain joins TRBV9 and TRBJ2-7; TRBD2 matches 8 bases. This CDR3 is built from 15 residues. Unmatched junction bases numbered 7, after V lost 0 bases and J lost 5 bases. Germline V gene data show CDR1 as SGDLS and CDR2 as YYNGEE. CDR3 loop: CASSVAGGLSDEQYF. DNA for the CDR3: TGTGCCAGCAGCGTAGCGGGAGGGCTCAGCGACGAGCAGTACTTC.

V is TRBV4-1 and J is TRBJ2-5; D not certain. The CDR3 sequence is 15 residues long. Trimming stripped 0 bases from V and 1 base from J, with 9 bases between. CDR1 and CDR2 from the germline V gene are MGHRA and YSYEKL. The DNA of the CDR3 is TGCGCCAGCAGCCAAGATCAAAGGTCCCAAGAGACCCAGTACTTC. Residues: CASSQDQRSQETQYF.

The chain combines TRBV5-4 with TRBJ2-5; TRBD1 is a possible D gene (6 bases). Germline V gene lookup returns CDR1 SGHNT and CDR2 YYREEE (reference sequence). This CDR3 region has 14 residues. Trimming stripped 2 bases from V and 2 bases from J, with 10 bases between. In DNA form, the CDR3 reads TGTGCCAGCAGCTTTGGACAGAGACAAGAGACCCAGTACTTC. This translates into CASSFGQRQETQYF.

This sequence joins TRBV9 and TRBJ2-7; TRBD2 matches 12 bases. The CDR3 runs 17 residues. Germline V CDR1 and CDR2: SGDLS, YYNGEE. The trim removed 4 bases at V and 0 bases at J, leaving 8 bases unmatched. CDR3: CASSPTTSGSFSYEQYF. The CDR3 DNA reads TGTGCCAGCAGCCCGACGACTAGCGGGAGCTTCTCCTACGAGCAGTACTTC.

This chain links TRBV9 with TRBJ1-2; possibly TRBD1 for D (6 bases). There are 16 residues in the CDR3. Per germline, CDR1 SGDLS and CDR2 YYNGEE. Trimming removed 7 bases at V and 2 bases at J, with 21 bases between. The CDR3 DNA sequence: TGTGCCAGCGGACTCTCGGGGGCGCCCTCAAACTATGGCTACACCTTC. Encoded protein: CASGLSGAPSNYGYTF.

In DNA, the CDR3 is TGTGCCAGCAGCACCTCCGACGGTTACGAGCAGTACTTC. Protein: CASSTSDGYEQYF. The chain uses TRBV11-2 and TRBJ2-7, with D unclear. Deletions cut 5 bases from V and 4 bases from J, with 12 bases between. The CDR3 covers 13 residues. Germline V CDR1 and CDR2: SGHAT, FQNNGV.

The chain couples TRBV27 to TRBJ2-7, with D unresolved. The V end was cut by 8 bases, the J end by 4 bases, with 9 bases between. CDR1 and CDR2 from the germline V gene are MNHEY and SMNVEV (reference sequence). The CDR3 extends over 11 amino acids. CDR3 region: CASPTLYEQYF. The DNA for the CDR3 is TGTGCCAGCCCCACCCTTTACGAGCAGTACTTC.

V usage is TRBV10-3 and J usage is TRBJ2-7; D gene uncertain. Germline CDR1 and CDR2: ENHRY and SYGVKD. The germline V and J ends were trimmed by 4 bases and 4 bases, with 5 bases remaining between them. This CDR3 is 11 amino acids long. The CDR3 bases are TGTGCCATCAGTGTAGAGTACGAGCAGTACTTC. Amino acid sequence: CAISVEYEQYF.

This clone has a count of ten or more. The rearrangement links TRBV4-1 to TRBJ1-2; D is ambiguous. The CDR3 is 14 amino acids. Germline CDR1 is MGHRA and CDR2 is YSYEKL. Trimming took 1 base from V and 8 from J, leaving 14 bases between them. CDR3 sequence (DNA): TGCGCCAGCAGCCAAGTTGGAGACGATGGAGGCTACACCTTC. It translates to CASSQVGDDGGYTF.

V usage is TRBV19 and J usage is TRBJ1-1, with a possible D match to TRBD1 (5 bases). Germline CDR1 and CDR2: LNHDA and SQIVND (reference sequence). There are 14 residues in the CDR3. V was shortened by 6 bases and J by 7 bases, with 18 bases between the two germline ends. CDR3 in amino acids: CASSTGRTWGEAFF. Written as DNA, the CDR3 is TGTGCCAGTAGCACGGGACGCACGTGGGGTGAAGCTTTCTTT.

The genes are TRBV6-5 and TRBJ1-3, with D uncertain. Germline assignment: CDR1 MNHEY and CDR2 SVGAGI. This CDR3 contains 14 residues. The V end lost 11 bases, the J end lost 1 base, and 15 bases lay between the germline ends. The CDR3 DNA reads as TGTGCCTCCGAGGCGGGCGTTTCTGGAAACACCATATATTTT. This gives the protein CASEAGVSGNTIYF.

This clone was observed once. The genes are TRBV25-1 and TRBJ2-1; TRBD2 agrees at 12 bases. The V gene's germline CDR1 is MGHDK and CDR2 SYGVNS. J gave up 6 bases and V 7 bases, and 10 bases lay outside the gene matches. This CDR3 has 16 residues. CDR3 amino acids: CASTPPPSGRANEQFF. As DNA, the CDR3 is TGTGCCAGCACCCCCCCTCCTAGCGGGAGGGCCAATGAGCAGTTCTTC.